This T cell receptor beta chain was found in a study of blood T cell repertoires in COVID-19. About the study: Samples representing acute and convalescent COVID-19 were sourced from the United States, Italy and Spain. PBMCs, B-cell-depleted T cells, or T cells provided the cDNA or gDNA that made up the material.

In the study's own analysis: By means of reference gene primer amplification, nucleated cell counts were estimated. Clones were read by immunoSEQ multiplex PCR, and TCRdb kept only the in-frame ones, dropping some. V and J calls and clone size are as listed in that table; D and trimming were resolved from the DNA. The table includes about 210,000 clones, over 75% detected once. CDR1 and CDR2 from the germline V gene are SGHDT and YYEEEE. The CDR3 runs to 15 residues. V lost 5 bases and J lost 2, with 16 bases in between. Specimen: peripheral blood. This chain joins TRBV5-6 and TRBJ1-2; possible D gene TRBD1, 6 bases. This TCR came from a woman between 40 and 50 years old with acute or convalescent COVID-19. CDR3 nucleotides: TGTGCCAGCAGAAAAAGGGGGGGAATCAACTATGGCTACACCTTC. Protein product: CASRKRGGINYGYTF. Combining the CDR3 with reference TRBV5-6 and TRBJ1-2 gives the whole variable domain DAGVTQSPTHLIKTRGQQVTLRCSPKSGHDTVSWYQQALGQGPQFIFQYYEEEERQRGNFPDRFSGHQFPNYSSELNVNALLLGDSALYLCASRKRGGINYGYTFGSGTRLTVV.